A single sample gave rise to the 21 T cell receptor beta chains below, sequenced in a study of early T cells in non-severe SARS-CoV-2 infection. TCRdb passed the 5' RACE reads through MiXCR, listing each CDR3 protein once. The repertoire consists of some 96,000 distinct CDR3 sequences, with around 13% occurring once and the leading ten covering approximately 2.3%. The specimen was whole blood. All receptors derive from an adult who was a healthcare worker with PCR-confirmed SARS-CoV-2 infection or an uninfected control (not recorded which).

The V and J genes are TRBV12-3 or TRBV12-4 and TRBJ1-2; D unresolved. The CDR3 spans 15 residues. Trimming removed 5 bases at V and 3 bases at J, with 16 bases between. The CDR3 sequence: CASSPTNRGYYGYTF. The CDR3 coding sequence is TGTGCCAGCAGTCCCACGAACCGAGGTTACTATGGCTACACCTTC.

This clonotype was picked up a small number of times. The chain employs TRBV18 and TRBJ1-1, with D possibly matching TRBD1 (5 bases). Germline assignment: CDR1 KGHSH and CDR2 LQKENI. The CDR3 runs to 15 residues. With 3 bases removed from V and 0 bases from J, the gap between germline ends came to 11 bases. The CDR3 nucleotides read TGTGCCAGCTCACCGGCGCTGGGACTGAACACTGAAGCTTTCTTT. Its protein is CASSPALGLNTEAFF.

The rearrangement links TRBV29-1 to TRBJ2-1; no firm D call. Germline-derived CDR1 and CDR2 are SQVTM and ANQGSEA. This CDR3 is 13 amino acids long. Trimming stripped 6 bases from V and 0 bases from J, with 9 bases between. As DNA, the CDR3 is TGCAGCGTCCGACCGTCCTCCTACAATGAGCAGTTCTTC. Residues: CSVRPSSYNEQFF.

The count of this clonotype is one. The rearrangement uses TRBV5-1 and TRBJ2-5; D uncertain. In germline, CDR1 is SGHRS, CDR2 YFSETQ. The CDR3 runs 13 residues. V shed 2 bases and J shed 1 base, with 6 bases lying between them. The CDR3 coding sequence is TGCGCCAGCAGCTTTGGGATCCAAGAGACCCAGTACTTC. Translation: CASSFGIQETQYF.

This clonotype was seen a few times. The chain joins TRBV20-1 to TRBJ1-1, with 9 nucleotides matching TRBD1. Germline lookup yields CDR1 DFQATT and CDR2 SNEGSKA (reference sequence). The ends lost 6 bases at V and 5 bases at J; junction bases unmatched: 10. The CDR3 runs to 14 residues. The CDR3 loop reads CSAEPNRGRTEAFF. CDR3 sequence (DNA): TGCAGTGCCGAACCAAACAGGGGGCGTACTGAAGCTTTCTTT.

CDR3 nucleotide sequence: TGTGCCAGCAGTCTCAGGGTATCGGAATCACCCCTCCACTTT. Its translation: CASSLRVSESPLHF. This chain links TRBV7-2 with TRBJ1-6, with a possible D match to TRBD1 (5 bases). Trimming stripped 6 bases from V and 10 bases from J, with 16 bases between. This CDR3 comprises 14 residues. Per germline, CDR1 SGHTA and CDR2 FQGNSA.

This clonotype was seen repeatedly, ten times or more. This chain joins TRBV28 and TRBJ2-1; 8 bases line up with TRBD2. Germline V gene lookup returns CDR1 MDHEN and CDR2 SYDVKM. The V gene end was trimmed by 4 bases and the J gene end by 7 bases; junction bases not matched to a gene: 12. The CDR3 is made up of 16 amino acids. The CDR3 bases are TGTGCCAGCAGTTCCCCGGGACTAGTCTCTCGGAATGAGCAGTTCTTC. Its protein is CASSSPGLVSRNEQFF.

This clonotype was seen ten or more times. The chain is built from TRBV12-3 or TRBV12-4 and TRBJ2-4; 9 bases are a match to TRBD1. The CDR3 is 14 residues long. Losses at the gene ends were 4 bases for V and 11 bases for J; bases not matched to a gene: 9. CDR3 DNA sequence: TGTGCCAGCAGTTCTCCGGGACAGGGTGCCCTTCAGTACTTC. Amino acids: CASSSPGQGALQYF.

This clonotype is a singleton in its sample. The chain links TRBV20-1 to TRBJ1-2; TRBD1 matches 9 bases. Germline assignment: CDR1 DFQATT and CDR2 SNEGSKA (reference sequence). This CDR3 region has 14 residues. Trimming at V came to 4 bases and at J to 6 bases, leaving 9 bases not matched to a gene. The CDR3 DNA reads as TGCAGTGCTATACTCTACAGGGGGCGAAATGGCTACACCTTC. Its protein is CSAILYRGRNGYTF.

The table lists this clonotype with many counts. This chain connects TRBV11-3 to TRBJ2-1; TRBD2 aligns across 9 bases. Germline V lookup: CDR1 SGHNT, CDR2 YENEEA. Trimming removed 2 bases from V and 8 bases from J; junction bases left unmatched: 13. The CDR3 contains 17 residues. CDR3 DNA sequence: TGTGCCAGCAGCTTACGTCAAGCGGGGGGCCGCCTCGATGAGCAGTTCTTC. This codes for CASSLRQAGGRLDEQFF.

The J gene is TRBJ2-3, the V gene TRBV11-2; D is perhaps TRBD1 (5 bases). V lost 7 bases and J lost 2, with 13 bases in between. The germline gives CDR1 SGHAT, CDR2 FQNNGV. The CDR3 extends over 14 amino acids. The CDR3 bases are TGTGCCAGCACAGGGCGCCCTGCCACAGATACGCAGTATTTT. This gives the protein CASTGRPATDTQYF. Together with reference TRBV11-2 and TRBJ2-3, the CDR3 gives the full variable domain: EAGVAQSPRYKIIEKRQSVAFWCNPISGHATLYWYQQILGQGPKLLIQFQNNGVVDDSQLPKDRFSAERLKGVDSTLKIQPAKLEDSAVYLCASTGRPATDTQYFGPGTRLTVL.

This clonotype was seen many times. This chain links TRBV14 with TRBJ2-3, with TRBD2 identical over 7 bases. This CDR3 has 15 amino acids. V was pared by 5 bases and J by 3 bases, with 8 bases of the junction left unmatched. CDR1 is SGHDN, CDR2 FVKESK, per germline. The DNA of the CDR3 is TGTGCCAGCAGCTCGATCGAAGCGGGAACAGATACGCAGTATTTT. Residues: CASSSIEAGTDTQYF.

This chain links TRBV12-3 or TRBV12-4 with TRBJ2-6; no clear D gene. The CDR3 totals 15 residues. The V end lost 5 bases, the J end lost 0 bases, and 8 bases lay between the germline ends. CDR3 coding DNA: TGTGCCAGCAGTACTTTCCGCTCTGGGGCCAACGTCCTGACTTTC. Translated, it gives CASSTFRSGANVLTF.

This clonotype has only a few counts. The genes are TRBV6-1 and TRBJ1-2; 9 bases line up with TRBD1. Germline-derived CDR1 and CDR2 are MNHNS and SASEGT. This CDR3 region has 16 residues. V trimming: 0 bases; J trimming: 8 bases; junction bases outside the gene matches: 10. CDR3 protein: CASSEAEQGAGSGYTF. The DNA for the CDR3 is TGTGCCAGCAGTGAAGCCGAACAGGGGGCCGGGAGCGGCTACACCTTC.

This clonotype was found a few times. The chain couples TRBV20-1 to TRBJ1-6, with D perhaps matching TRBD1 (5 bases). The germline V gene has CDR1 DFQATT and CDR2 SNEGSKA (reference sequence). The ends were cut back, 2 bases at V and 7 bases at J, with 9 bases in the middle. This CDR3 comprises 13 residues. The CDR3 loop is CSARIRVNSPLHF. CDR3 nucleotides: TGCAGTGCTAGAATCAGGGTCAATTCACCCCTCCACTTT.

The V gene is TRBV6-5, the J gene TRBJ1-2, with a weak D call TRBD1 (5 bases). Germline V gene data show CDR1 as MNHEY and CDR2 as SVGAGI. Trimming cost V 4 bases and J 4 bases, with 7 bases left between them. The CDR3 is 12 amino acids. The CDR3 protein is CASSSQGYGYTF. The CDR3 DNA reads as TGTGCCAGCAGTTCCCAGGGCTATGGCTACACCTTC.

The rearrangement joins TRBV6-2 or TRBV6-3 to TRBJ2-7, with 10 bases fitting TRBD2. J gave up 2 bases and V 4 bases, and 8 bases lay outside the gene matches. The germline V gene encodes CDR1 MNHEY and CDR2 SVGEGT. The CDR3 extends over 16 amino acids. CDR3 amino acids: CASSSHTSGVTYEQYF. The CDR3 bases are TGTGCCAGCAGTTCCCATACTAGCGGGGTTACCTACGAGCAGTACTTC.

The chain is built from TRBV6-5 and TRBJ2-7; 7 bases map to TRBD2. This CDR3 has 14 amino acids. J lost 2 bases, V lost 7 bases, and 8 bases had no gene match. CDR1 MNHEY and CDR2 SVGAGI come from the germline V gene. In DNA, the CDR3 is TGTGCCAGCAAAGCGGGGTTTTCGGCCTACGAGCAGTACTTC. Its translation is CASKAGFSAYEQYF.

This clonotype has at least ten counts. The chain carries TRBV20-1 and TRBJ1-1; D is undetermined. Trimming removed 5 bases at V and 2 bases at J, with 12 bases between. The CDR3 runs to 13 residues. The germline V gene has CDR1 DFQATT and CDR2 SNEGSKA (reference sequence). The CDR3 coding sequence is TGCAGTGCTCGAGGGTTCCTCAACACTGAAGCTTTCTTT. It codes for CSARGFLNTEAFF.

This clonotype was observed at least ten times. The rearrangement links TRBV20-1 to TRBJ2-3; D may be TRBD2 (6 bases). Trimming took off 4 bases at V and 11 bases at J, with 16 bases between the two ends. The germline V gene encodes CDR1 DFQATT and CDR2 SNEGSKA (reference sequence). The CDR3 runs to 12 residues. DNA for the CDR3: TGCAGTGCTACCGCCCCCCCGCGGGGGCAGTATTTT. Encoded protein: CSATAPPRGQYF.

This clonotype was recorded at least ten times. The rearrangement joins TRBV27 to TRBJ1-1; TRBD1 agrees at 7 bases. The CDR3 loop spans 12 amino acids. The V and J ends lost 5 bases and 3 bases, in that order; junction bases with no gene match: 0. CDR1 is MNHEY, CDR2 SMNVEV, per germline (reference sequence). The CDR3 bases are TGTGCCAGCAGTGGGACAGACACTGAAGCTTTCTTT. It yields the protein CASSGTDTEAFF.